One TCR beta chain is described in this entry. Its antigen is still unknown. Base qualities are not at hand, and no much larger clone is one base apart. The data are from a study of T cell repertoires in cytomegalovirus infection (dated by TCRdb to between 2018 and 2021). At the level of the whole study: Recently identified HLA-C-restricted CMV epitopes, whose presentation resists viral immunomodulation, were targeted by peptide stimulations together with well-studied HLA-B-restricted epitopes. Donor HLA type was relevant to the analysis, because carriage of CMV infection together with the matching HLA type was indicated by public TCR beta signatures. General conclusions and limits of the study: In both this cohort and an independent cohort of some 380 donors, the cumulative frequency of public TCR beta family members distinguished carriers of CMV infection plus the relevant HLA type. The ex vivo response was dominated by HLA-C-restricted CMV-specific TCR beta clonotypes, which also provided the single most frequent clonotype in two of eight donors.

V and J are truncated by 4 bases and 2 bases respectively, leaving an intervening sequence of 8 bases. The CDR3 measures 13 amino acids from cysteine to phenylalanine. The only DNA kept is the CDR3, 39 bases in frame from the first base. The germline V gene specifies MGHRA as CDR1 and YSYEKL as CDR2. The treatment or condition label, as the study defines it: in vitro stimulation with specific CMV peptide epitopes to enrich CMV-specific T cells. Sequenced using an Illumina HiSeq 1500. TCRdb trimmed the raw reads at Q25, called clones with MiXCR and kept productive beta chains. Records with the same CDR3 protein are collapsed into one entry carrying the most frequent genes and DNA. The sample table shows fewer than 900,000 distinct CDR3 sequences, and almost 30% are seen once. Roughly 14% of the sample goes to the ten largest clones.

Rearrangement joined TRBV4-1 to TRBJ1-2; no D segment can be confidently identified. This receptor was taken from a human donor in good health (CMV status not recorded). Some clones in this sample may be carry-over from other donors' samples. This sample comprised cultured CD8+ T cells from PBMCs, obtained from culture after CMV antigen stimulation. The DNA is TGCGCCAGCAGCCCTAACGCGAACTATGGCTACACCTTC. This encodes CASSPNANYGYTF.